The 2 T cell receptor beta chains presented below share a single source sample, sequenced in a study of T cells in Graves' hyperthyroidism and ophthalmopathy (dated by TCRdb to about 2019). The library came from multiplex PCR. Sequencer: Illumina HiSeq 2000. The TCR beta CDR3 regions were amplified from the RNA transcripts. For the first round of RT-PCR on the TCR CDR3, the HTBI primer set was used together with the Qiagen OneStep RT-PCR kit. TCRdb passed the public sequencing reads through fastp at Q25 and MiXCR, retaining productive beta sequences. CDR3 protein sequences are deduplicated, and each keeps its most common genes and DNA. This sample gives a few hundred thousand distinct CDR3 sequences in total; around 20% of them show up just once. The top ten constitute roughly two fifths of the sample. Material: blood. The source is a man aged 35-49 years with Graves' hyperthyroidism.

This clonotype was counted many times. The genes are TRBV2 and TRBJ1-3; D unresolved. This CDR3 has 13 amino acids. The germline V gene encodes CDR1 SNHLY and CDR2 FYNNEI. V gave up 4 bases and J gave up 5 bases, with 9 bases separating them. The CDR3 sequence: CASSGEIRNTIYF. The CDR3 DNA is TGTGCCAGCAGTGGGGAAATACGAAACACCATATATTTT.

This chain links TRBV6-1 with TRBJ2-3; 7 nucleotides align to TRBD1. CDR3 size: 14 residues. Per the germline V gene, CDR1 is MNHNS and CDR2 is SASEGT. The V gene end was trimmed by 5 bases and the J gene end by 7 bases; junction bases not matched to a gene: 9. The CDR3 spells CASSSTGALNTQYF. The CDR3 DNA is TGTGCCAGCAGTTCCACAGGGGCTCTGAATACGCAGTATTTT.